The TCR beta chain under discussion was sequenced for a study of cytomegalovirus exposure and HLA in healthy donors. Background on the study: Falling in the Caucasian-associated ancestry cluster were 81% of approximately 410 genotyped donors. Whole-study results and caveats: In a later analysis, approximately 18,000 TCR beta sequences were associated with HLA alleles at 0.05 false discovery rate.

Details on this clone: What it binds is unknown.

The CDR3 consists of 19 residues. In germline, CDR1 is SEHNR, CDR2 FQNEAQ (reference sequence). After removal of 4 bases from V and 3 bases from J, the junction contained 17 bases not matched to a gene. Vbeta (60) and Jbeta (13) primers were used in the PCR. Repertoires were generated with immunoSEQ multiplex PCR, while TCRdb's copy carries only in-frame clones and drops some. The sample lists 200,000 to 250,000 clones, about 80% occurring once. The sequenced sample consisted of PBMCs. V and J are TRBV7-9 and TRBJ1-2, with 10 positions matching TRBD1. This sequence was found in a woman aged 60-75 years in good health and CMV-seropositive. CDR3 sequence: CASSWTTPHRDRGHYGYTF. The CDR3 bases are TGTGCCAGCAGCTGGACGACCCCTCACCGGGACAGGGGCCACTATGGCTACACCTTC.